This is a list of T cell receptor beta chains from one sample in a study of T cells in Graves' hyperthyroidism and ophthalmopathy. TCRdb processed the multiplex PCR reads anew with MiXCR; each CDR3 protein has one entry. The table records about 840,000 distinct CDR3 sequences, around 38% of them present only once. The specimen was blood. All receptors come from a man between 18 and 35 years old with Graves' hyperthyroidism. Each CDR3 is given with its conserved first and last residue. Fields, in order: clone size, D gene, V gene, J gene, CDR3 protein, CDR3 DNA. A D gene is named only where the DNA matches it firmly. Only part of the rows carry a size: once, few, many, or a class if the clone is expanded.

abundance: NA
d_gene: NA
v_gene: TRBV19
j_gene: TRBJ1-5
CDR3aa: CASSPGPGPQHF
CDR3nt: TGTGCCAGTAGTCCGGGACCCGGCCCCCAGCATTTT

abundance: many
d_gene: NA
v_gene: TRBV20-1
j_gene: TRBJ2-7
CDR3aa: CSAKDSSYEQYF
CDR3nt: TGCAGTGCCAAGGACAGCTCCTACGAGCAGTACTTC

abundance: NA
d_gene: TRBD1
v_gene: TRBV9
j_gene: TRBJ1-3
CDR3aa: CASSVGTGRSGNTIYF
CDR3nt: TGTGCCAGCAGCGTGGGGACAGGGCGCTCTGGAAACACCATATATTTT

abundance: few
d_gene: TRBD1
v_gene: TRBV4-2
j_gene: TRBJ1-1
CDR3aa: CASSDPGQGMNTEAFF
CDR3nt: TGTGCCAGCAGCGACCCTGGACAGGGGATGAACACTGAAGCTTTCTTT

abundance: NA
d_gene: TRBD1
v_gene: TRBV5-1
j_gene: TRBJ2-7
CDR3aa: CASSPDRVRHEQYF
CDR3nt: TGTGCCAGCAGCCCCGACAGGGTTCGCCACGAGCAGTACTTC

abundance: NA
d_gene: NA
v_gene: TRBV25-1
j_gene: TRBJ1-2
CDR3aa: CASSVARDGTYGYTF
CDR3nt: TGTGCCAGCAGCGTGGCCCGGGACGGAACTTATGGCTACACCTTC

abundance: NA
d_gene: NA
v_gene: TRBV12-3/TRBV12-4
j_gene: TRBJ1-6
CDR3aa: CASSLERSNSPLHF
CDR3nt: TGTGCCAGCAGTTTGGAACGGTCCAATTCACCCCTCCACTTT

abundance: many
d_gene: TRBD1
v_gene: TRBV12-3/TRBV12-4
j_gene: TRBJ1-2
CDR3aa: CASRRQGANGYTF
CDR3nt: TGTGCCAGCAGGAGACAGGGGGCGAATGGCTACACCTTC

abundance: NA
d_gene: NA
v_gene: TRBV12-5
j_gene: TRBJ1-5
CDR3aa: CASGLDSDYSNQPQHF
CDR3nt: TGTGCTAGTGGTTTGGACAGCGACTATAGCAATCAGCCCCAGCATTTT

abundance: NA
d_gene: TRBD1
v_gene: TRBV10-3
j_gene: TRBJ1-2
CDR3aa: CARLRTGGANDYGYTF
CDR3nt: TGTGCTAGACTCCGGACAGGGGGCGCAAATGACTATGGCTACACCTTC

abundance: few
d_gene: NA
v_gene: TRBV4-1
j_gene: TRBJ2-7
CDR3aa: CASSPMGGSYEQYF
CDR3nt: TGCGCCAGCAGCCCTATGGGGGGTTCCTACGAGCAGTACTTC

abundance: NA
d_gene: TRBD2
v_gene: TRBV10-3
j_gene: TRBJ2-1
CDR3aa: CASSEYGGAPFNEQFF
CDR3nt: TGTGCCAGCAGTGAGTACGGGGGGGCCCCCTTCAATGAGCAGTTCTTC

abundance: NA
d_gene: NA
v_gene: TRBV5-1
j_gene: TRBJ2-7
CDR3aa: CASSPSSAGGLHEQYF
CDR3nt: TGCGCCAGCAGCCCCTCCTCAGCCGGAGGGCTCCACGAGCAGTACTTC

abundance: many
d_gene: NA
v_gene: TRBV10-2
j_gene: TRBJ2-7
CDR3aa: CASSAGEPYEQYF
CDR3nt: TGCGCCAGCAGTGCCGGGGAGCCCTACGAGCAGTACTTC

abundance: NA
d_gene: TRBD2
v_gene: TRBV7-2
j_gene: TRBJ2-2
CDR3aa: CASSRGGRWGGELFF
CDR3nt: TGCGCCAGCAGCCGAGGCGGGAGGTGGGGCGGGGAGCTGTTTTTT